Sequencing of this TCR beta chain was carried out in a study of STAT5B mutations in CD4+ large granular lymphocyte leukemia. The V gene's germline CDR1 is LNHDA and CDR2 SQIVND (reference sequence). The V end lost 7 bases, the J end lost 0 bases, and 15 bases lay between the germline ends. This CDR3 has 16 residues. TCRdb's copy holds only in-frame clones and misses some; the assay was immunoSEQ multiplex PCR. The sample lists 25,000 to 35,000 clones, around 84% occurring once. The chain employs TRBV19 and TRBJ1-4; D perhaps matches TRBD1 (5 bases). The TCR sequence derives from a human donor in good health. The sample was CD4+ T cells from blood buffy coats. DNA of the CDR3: TGTGCCAGTACCCCTTCCGGGGGGGCAACTAATGAAAAACTGTTTTTT. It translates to CASTPSGGATNEKLFF.